This passage covers 6 T cell receptor beta chains from one sample sequenced in a study of radiotherapy plus CTLA-4 blockade in lung cancer (dated by TCRdb to the late 2010s). The method behind the library was the immunoSEQ multiplex PCR assay. This is the immuneACCESS table as TCRdb keeps it, with only in-frame sequences that have V and J called. A part of the clones is gone; compared with another copy, unresolved V genes explain less than half, and the rest is unexplained. Recorded for this sample are about 110,000 clones; roughly 84% of them occurred a single time. The ten biggest clones cover roughly 2.3% of the sample. The specimen comprised peripheral blood, sampled from a patient treated with radiotherapy plus ipilimumab. These receptors were obtained from a human donor with non-small cell lung cancer that progressed on radiotherapy plus ipilimumab. Some clones in this sample may be carry-over from other donors' samples.

The chain links TRBV28 to TRBJ1-2, with 7 bases fitting TRBD1. This CDR3 spans 13 amino acids. The germline CDR1 and CDR2 sequences are MDHEN and SYDVKM. V shed 7 bases and J 1 base; nucleotides not matched to a gene: 3. The DNA for the CDR3 is TGTGCCAGCAAGGGGACAGTTAACTATGGCTACACCTTC. Its translation: CASKGTVNYGYTF.

The chain couples TRBV11-2 to TRBJ1-3; D not certain. CDR1 is SGHAT and CDR2 is FQNNGV in the germline V gene. CDR3 length: 15 residues. V shed 1 base and J shed 0 bases, with 7 bases lying between them. CDR3 sequence reads: CASSLGAGSGNTIYF. As DNA, the CDR3 is TGTGCCAGCAGCTTAGGCGCAGGCTCTGGAAACACCATATATTTT.

A single count supports this clone. The chain combines TRBV5-4 with TRBJ2-1; 7 bases align to TRBD2. The germline V gene encodes CDR1 SGHNT and CDR2 YYREEE (reference sequence). The CDR3 length is 17 residues. V lost 4 bases and J lost 2; bases outside the gene matches: 12. CDR3 amino acids: CASSPGLQGGAYNEQFF. The CDR3 bases are TGTGCCAGCAGCCCCGGTCTCCAGGGAGGGGCCTACAATGAGCAGTTCTTC.

The gene calls are TRBV29-1 and TRBJ1-2; unclear D gene. The CDR3 covers 13 residues. V lost 2 bases to trimming and J lost 0 bases, with 7 bases between them. Germline loops: CDR1 SQVTM, CDR2 ANQGSEA. CDR3 DNA sequence: TGCAGCGTTGAACGGTTAGCTAACTATGGCTACACCTTC. Residues: CSVERLANYGYTF.

The CDR3: CASSRDRNYGYTF. For the CDR3, the DNA is TGTGCCAGCAGCCGGGACAGGAACTATGGCTACACCTTC. The rearrangement links TRBV7-3 to TRBJ1-2; 8 nucleotides line up with TRBD1. CDR1 and CDR2 from the germline V gene are SGHTA and FQGTGA. The CDR3 totals 13 residues. Germline trimming cut 5 bases from V and 2 bases from J; bases unmatched to any gene: 1. The full variable domain, its missing parts supplied by reference TRBV7-3 and TRBJ1-2, is GAGVSQTPSNKVTEKGKYVELRCDPISGHTALYWYRQSLGQGPEFLIYFQGTGAADDSGLPNDRFFAVRPEGSVSTLKIQRTERGDSAVYLCASSRDRNYGYTFGSGTRLTVV.

This chain's CDR3 is CASSPPSGAFEQFF. The CDR3 nucleotides read TGTGCCAGCAGCCCCCCGTCTGGGGCATTTGAGCAGTTCTTC. The chain links TRBV7-2 to TRBJ2-1, with D tentatively TRBD1 (5 bases). Trimming removed 5 bases from V and 9 bases from J, with 17 bases in between. The CDR3 has 14 amino acids. Looked up from germline, CDR1 is SGHTA and CDR2 is FQGNSA.